The 27 T cell receptor beta chains below all came from one sample that was sequenced in a study of follicular helper T cells after annual influenza vaccination. Time point specified: 2014-2015 season, 7 days after vaccination. Data came from immunoSEQ multiplex PCR; TCRdb stores just in-frame clones and leaves some out. This table holds about 15,000 clones, around 85% found once. Sequenced here: CXCR5+ CD38- circulating T follicular helper cells from blood, sampled 7 days after influenza vaccination. Subset given: circulating Tfh, non-naive CD4+CXCR5+PD-1+ (ICOS+CD38+ or ICOS-CD38-). These receptors all come from an adult who received the influenza vaccine.

This clone appeared a single time. The chain combines TRBV5-1 with TRBJ2-1; D might be TRBD1 (7 bases). Deletions cut 3 bases from V and 5 bases from J, with 15 bases between. This CDR3 has 15 amino acids. The V gene's germline CDR1 is SGHRS and CDR2 YFSETQ. The CDR3 coding sequence is TGCGCCAGCAGCTCGCGGACAGGAGGGGACAATGAGCAGTTCTTC. Translated: CASSSRTGGDNEQFF.

The chain joins TRBV5-6 to TRBJ2-5; 9 bases line up with TRBD1. Trimming cost V 0 bases and J 4 bases; bases outside gene matches: 4. Looked up from germline, CDR1 is SGHDT and CDR2 is YYEEEE. This CDR3 is built from 15 residues. The CDR3 here is CASSLVGQGRETQYF. CDR3 sequence (DNA): TGTGCCAGCAGCTTGGTGGGACAGGGCAGAGAGACCCAGTACTTC.

On this clone: An end of the junction differs from the germline gene, which may be a read error. This sequence joins TRBV7-7 and TRBJ2-3; TRBD2 might be the D (6 bases). Germline assignment: CDR1 SSHAT and CDR2 FNYEAQ (reference sequence). The CDR3 has 14 amino acids. The CDR3 nucleotides are TGTGCTAGCAGCGCGGGACGTAGCACAGATACGCAGTATTTT. This encodes CASSAGRSTDTQYF.

The chain recombines TRBV6-6 with TRBJ2-1, with D possibly being TRBD1 (6 bases). Deletions cut 5 bases from V and 9 bases from J, with 14 bases between. Germline V CDR1 and CDR2: MNHNY, SVGAGI (reference sequence). There are 13 residues in the CDR3. CDR3 sequence reads: CASSTTGWGEQFF. CDR3 DNA: TGTGCCAGCAGTACCACAGGGTGGGGTGAGCAGTTCTTC.

This clone was observed a handful of times. The CDR3 here is CASSLDSGWRETQYF. The DNA of the CDR3 is TGTGCCAGCAGCTTAGATTCAGGGTGGCGAGAGACCCAGTACTTC. The V call is TRBV7-9, the J call TRBJ2-5; D may be TRBD1 (5 bases). V was clipped by 1 base and J by 4 bases, with 13 bases between them. Germline CDR1 reads SEHNR; CDR2 reads FQNEAQ (reference sequence). The CDR3 has 15 amino acids.

The J gene is TRBJ2-3, the V gene TRBV19; D ambiguous. The CDR3 is 14 residues long. The germline CDR1 and CDR2 sequences are LNHDA and SQIVND (reference sequence). Between the trimmed V and J ends, which lost 5 bases and 0 bases, there was a span of 9 bases. The CDR3 nucleotides read TGTGCCAGTAGTTCTTCCTCTAGCACAGATACGCAGTATTTT. Translated, it gives CASSSSSSTDTQYF.

The J gene is TRBJ1-1, the V gene TRBV14, with D hard to call. The V gene lost 0 bases and the J gene lost 1 base, with 15 bases spanning the gap. Germline V gene data show CDR1 as SGHDN and CDR2 as FVKESK. This CDR3 is 17 amino acids long. CDR3 region: CASSQDLRLGGNTEAFF. The CDR3 nucleotides are TGTGCCAGCAGCCAAGATCTCAGGTTGGGTGGGAACACTGAAGCTTTCTTT.

This clone occurred a few times. The CDR3 region has the DNA TGTGCCTCCCACCCTGGGGGAGGGAATTCACCCCTCCACTTT. Protein: CASHPGGGNSPLHF. The genes are TRBV10-3 and TRBJ1-6; tentative D call: TRBD1 (5 bases). This CDR3 region has 14 residues. V lost 11 bases, J lost 7 bases, and 18 bases lay in between. Germline CDR1 and CDR2: ENHRY and SYGVKD.

In DNA, the CDR3 is TGTGCCAGCAGCTTCGAGGGGGGGCCAGGCGAGCAGTACTTC. It yields the protein CASSFEGGPGEQYF. This chain links TRBV7-2 with TRBJ2-5; D might be TRBD2 (7 bases). TRBJ2-7 explains the end of the DNA better; the J call may be wrong. The CDR3 covers 14 residues. Germline loops: CDR1 SGHTA, CDR2 FQGNSA.

The V call is TRBV5-1, the J call TRBJ2-5; tentatively, D is TRBD2 (5 bases). Trimming shortened V by 0 bases and J by 5 bases, and 17 bases separated the two germline ends. The V gene's germline CDR1 is SGHRS and CDR2 YFSETQ. The CDR3 runs to 16 residues. The CDR3 loop reads CASSLASRATGETQYF. The CDR3 bases are TGCGCCAGCAGCTTGGCCTCCCGGGCTACGGGGGAGACCCAGTACTTC.

V and J are TRBV30 and TRBJ1-3, with unresolved D. V was trimmed by 0 bases and J by 2 bases, leaving 8 bases between them. The CDR3 runs 14 residues. Germline V gene sequence: CDR1 GTSNPN, CDR2 SVGIG (reference sequence). The CDR3 here is CAWSVGVAGNTIYF. CDR3 nucleotide sequence: TGTGCCTGGAGTGTCGGGGTGGCTGGAAACACCATATATTTT. Using reference TRBV30 and TRBJ1-3 for the parts outside the CDR3, the full variable domain is SQTIHQWPATLVQPVGSPLSLECTVEGTSNPNLYWYRQAAGRGLQLLFYSVGIGQISSEVPQNLSASRPQDRQFILSSKKLLLSDSGFYLCAWSVGVAGNTIYFGEGSWLTVV.

The chain combines TRBV28 with TRBJ2-7; D call uncertain. Germline-derived CDR1 and CDR2 are MDHEN and SYDVKM. V was pared by 8 bases and J by 2 bases, with 10 bases between. The CDR3 has 12 amino acids. Written as DNA, the CDR3 is TGTGCCAGCGGCCTGACACCCTACGAGCAGTACTTC. As protein: CASGLTPYEQYF.

J is TRBJ2-5 and V is TRBV11-1; D is unresolved. The CDR3 is 14 residues long. V lost 1 base, J lost 1 base, and 7 bases lay in between. Looked up from germline, CDR1 is SGHAT and CDR2 is FQDESV (reference sequence). The CDR3 DNA sequence: TGTGCCAGCAGCTTAGGGCACAGCCAAGAGACCCAGTACTTC. Amino acid sequence: CASSLGHSQETQYF.

The chain joins TRBV7-9 to TRBJ1-1, with D unclear. Trimming stripped 3 bases from V and 8 bases from J, with 10 bases between. There are 12 residues in the CDR3. The germline gives CDR1 SEHNR, CDR2 FQNEAQ (reference sequence). CDR3: CASSFNGGEAFF. The CDR3 bases are TGTGCCAGCAGCTTTAATGGAGGGGAAGCTTTCTTT.

The V call is TRBV19, the J call TRBJ2-5; maybe TRBD1 (6 bases). Germline CDR1 reads LNHDA; CDR2 reads SQIVND (reference sequence). There are 15 residues in the CDR3. V lost 4 bases, J lost 3 bases, and 15 bases lay in between. CDR3 nucleotide sequence: TGTGCCAGTAGTAGAACTCGGACAGCCGAAGAGACCCAGTACTTC. It is translated as CASSRTRTAEETQYF.

This clone was observed a handful of times. The chain employs TRBV27 and TRBJ1-6; D unresolved. CDR1 MNHEY and CDR2 SMNVEV come from the germline V gene (reference sequence). V lost 4 bases and J 10 bases, leaving 11 bases between the germline ends. The CDR3 is 13 amino acids. Written as DNA, the CDR3 is TGTGCCAGCAGTTCCAGGCCGGAATCACCCCTCCACTTT. Protein: CASSSRPESPLHF.

The V gene is TRBV9, the J gene TRBJ2-1; weak D call: TRBD2 (6 bases). This CDR3 comprises 15 residues. The germline V and J ends were trimmed by 0 bases and 6 bases, with 13 bases remaining between them. Germline V gives CDR1 SGDLS, CDR2 YYNGEE. The CDR3 nucleotides read TGTGCCAGCAGCGTAGGGGGCGGGACGGTCAATGAGCAGTTCTTC. It is translated as CASSVGGGTVNEQFF.

A remark on this clone: At one end the junction does not follow the germline gene, possibly because of a read error. The same CDR3 arises from other DNA sequences in this sample as well. This chain connects TRBV11-3 to TRBJ1-4; TRBD1 might be the D (5 bases). Germline CDR1 and CDR2: SGHNT and YENEEA. This CDR3 is built from 16 residues. CDR3 protein: CASSSKLRQGGEKLFF. The CDR3 DNA sequence: TGTGCTAGCAGCTCCAAGCTGCGGCAGGGCGGAGAAAAACTGTTTTTT. The variable domain in full, completed from reference TRBV11-3 and TRBJ1-4, reads EAGVVQSPRYKIIEKKQPVAFWCNPISGHNTLYWYLQNLGQGPELLIRYENEEAVDDSQLPKDRFSAERLKGVDSTLKIQPAELGDSAVYLCASSSKLRQGGEKLFFGSGTQLSVL.

Note on this clone: At one boundary the junction diverges from the germline segment, which might be a read error. Additional DNA sequences in this sample encode the identical CDR3. The chain joins TRBV2 to TRBJ1-5; weak D call: TRBD1 (5 bases). The CDR3 length is 16 residues. The germline CDR1 and CDR2 sequences are SNHLY and FYNNEI. The CDR3 loop reads CASSERRTPDRSPQHF. CDR3 nucleotide sequence: TGCGCCAGCAGTGAAAGAAGGACACCTGATCGGTCGCCCCAGCATTTT.

The chain couples TRBV25-1 to TRBJ2-2; TRBD1 aligns across 9 bases. Unmatched junction bases numbered 7, after V lost 7 bases and J lost 4 bases. There are 15 residues in the CDR3. Germline CDR1 and CDR2: MGHDK and SYGVNS. For the CDR3, the DNA is TGTGCCAGCACCGGGGACAGGGCTTTCACCGGGGAGCTGTTTTTT. Translating gives CASTGDRAFTGELFF.

This sequence joins TRBV4-2 and TRBJ2-4; the D gene is possibly TRBD2 (7 bases). V shed 0 bases and J shed 9 bases, with 24 bases lying between them. The CDR3 contains 18 residues. Germline-derived CDR1 and CDR2 are LGHNA and YNFKEQ. CDR3 loop: CASSQEDRGGYGGAIQYF. CDR3 DNA: TGTGCCAGCAGCCAAGAAGATAGGGGGGGGTACGGGGGCGCCATTCAGTACTTC.

The genes are TRBV18 and TRBJ2-1, with 10 bases fitting TRBD2. J was trimmed by 5 bases and V by 0 bases; bases with no gene match: 10. CDR1 and CDR2 from the germline V gene are KGHSH and LQKENI. This CDR3 spans 18 amino acids. CDR3 sequence reads: CASSPPKLAGVEDNEQFF. The CDR3 bases are TGTGCCAGCTCACCACCTAAGCTAGCGGGGGTTGAGGACAATGAGCAGTTCTTC.

The chain joins TRBV6-5 to TRBJ2-1; tentatively, D is TRBD1 (7 bases). Germline V CDR1 and CDR2: MNHEY, SVGAGI. V lost 2 bases and J lost 7, with 12 bases in between. This CDR3 contains 14 residues. The CDR3 region is CASSYGGTVNEQFF. CDR3 DNA sequence: TGTGCCAGCAGTTACGGGGGGACAGTGAATGAGCAGTTCTTC.

There are a few counts of this clone. The chain is built from TRBV2 and TRBJ1-5; 8 nucleotides match TRBD1. Germline CDR1 SNHLY, CDR2 FYNNEI. The ends lost 6 bases at V and 5 bases at J; junction bases unmatched: 3. The CDR3 loop spans 13 amino acids. CDR3: CASRLQGDQPQHF. The CDR3 DNA is TGTGCCAGCAGACTACAGGGGGATCAGCCCCAGCATTTT.

The chain combines TRBV28 with TRBJ1-1; D gene ambiguous. CDR3 length: 15 amino acids. V lost 2 bases to trimming and J lost 6 bases, with 16 bases between them. Germline loops: CDR1 MDHEN, CDR2 SYDVKM. Written as DNA, the CDR3 is TGTGCCAGCAGTTTAGGAGACGCCCTTGGCGCTGAAGCTTTCTTT. Amino acids: CASSLGDALGAEAFF. The full variable domain, its missing parts supplied by reference TRBV28 and TRBJ1-1, is DVKVTQSSRYLVKRTGEKVFLECVQDMDHENMFWYRQDPGLGLRLIYFSYDVKMKEKGDIPEGYSVSREKKERFSLILESASTNQTSMYLCASSLGDALGAEAFFGQGTRLTVV.

The DNA of the CDR3 is TGTGCCTGGAGGCCAGCTGAGAGGACAGATACGCAGTATTTT. Its protein product is CAWRPAERTDTQYF. The chain uses TRBV30 and TRBJ2-3, with D hard to call. CDR1 and CDR2 from the germline V gene are GTSNPN and SVGIG (reference sequence). This CDR3 has 14 residues. The V end lost 3 bases, the J end lost 3 bases, and 13 bases lay between the germline ends.

The J gene is TRBJ2-1, the V gene TRBV4-1; weak D call: TRBD1 (6 bases). Germline V gene data show CDR1 as MGHRA and CDR2 as YSYEKL. This CDR3 spans 17 amino acids. Between the trimmed V and J ends, which lost 1 base and 1 base, there was a span of 14 bases. CDR3 sequence (DNA): TGCGCCAGCAGCCAAGCCCGAAACAGGGTATCCTACAATGAGCAGTTCTTC. The encoded protein is CASSQARNRVSYNEQFF.